This T cell receptor beta chain was sequenced in a study of shared clonotypes between healthy human individuals. The data were produced by immunoSEQ multiplex PCR, yet TCRdb's version contains in-frame clones alone and is incomplete. The data show hundreds of thousands of clones, approximately 73% seen once. Germline assignment: CDR1 MNHEY and CDR2 SVGAGI. The CDR3 loop spans 15 amino acids. The V and J ends lost 8 bases and 2 bases respectively, with 17 bases between them. The TCR sequence derives from a woman in her 30s in good health. Sequenced: memory CD4+ T cells sorted from blood. The subset here: CD45RA-negative fraction. The chain has TRBV6-5 and TRBJ2-3; possible D gene TRBD2, 5 bases. CDR3 DNA sequence: TGTGCCAGCGGACGGAGGAGAGCCTCCACAGATACGCAGTATTTT. Translated: CASGRRRASTDTQYF.